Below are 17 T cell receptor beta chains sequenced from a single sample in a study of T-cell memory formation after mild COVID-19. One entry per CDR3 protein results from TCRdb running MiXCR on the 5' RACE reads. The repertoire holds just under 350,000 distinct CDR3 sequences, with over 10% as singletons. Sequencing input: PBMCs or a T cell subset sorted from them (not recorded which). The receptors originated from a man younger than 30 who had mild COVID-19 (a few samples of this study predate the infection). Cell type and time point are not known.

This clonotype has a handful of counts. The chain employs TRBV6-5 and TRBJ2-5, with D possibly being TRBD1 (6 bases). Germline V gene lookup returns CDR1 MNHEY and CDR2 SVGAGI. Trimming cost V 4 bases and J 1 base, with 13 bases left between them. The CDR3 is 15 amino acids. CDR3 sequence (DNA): TGTGCCAGCAGTTCCTTGGGGGCCGTCCAAGAGACCCAGTACTTC. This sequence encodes CASSSLGAVQETQYF.

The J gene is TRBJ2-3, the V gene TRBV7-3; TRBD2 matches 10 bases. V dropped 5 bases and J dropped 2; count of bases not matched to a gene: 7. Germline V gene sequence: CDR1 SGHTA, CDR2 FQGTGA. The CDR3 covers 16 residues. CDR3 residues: CASSPQAGGYTDTQYF. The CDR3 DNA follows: TGTGCCAGCAGCCCGCAAGCGGGGGGGTACACAGATACGCAGTATTTT.

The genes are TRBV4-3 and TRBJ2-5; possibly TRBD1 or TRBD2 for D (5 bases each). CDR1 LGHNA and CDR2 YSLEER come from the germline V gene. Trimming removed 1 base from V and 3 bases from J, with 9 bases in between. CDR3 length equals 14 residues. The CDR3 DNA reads TGCGCCAGCAGCCAAGGGGGGTTGGAAGAGACCCAGTACTTC. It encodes CASSQGGLEETQYF.

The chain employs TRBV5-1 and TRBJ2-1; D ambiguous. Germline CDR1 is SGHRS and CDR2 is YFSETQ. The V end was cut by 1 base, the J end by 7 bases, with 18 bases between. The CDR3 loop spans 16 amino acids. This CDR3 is CASSLFAGGAINEQFF. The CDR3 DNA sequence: TGCGCCAGCAGCTTGTTTGCAGGCGGCGCCATTAATGAGCAGTTCTTC.

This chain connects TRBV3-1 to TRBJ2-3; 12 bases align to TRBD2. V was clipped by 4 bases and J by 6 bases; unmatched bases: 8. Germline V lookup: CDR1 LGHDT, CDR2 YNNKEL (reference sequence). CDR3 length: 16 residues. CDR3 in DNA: TGTGCCAGCAGCCCCCGGACTAGCGGGGTTTTGGATACGCAGTATTTT. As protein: CASSPRTSGVLDTQYF.

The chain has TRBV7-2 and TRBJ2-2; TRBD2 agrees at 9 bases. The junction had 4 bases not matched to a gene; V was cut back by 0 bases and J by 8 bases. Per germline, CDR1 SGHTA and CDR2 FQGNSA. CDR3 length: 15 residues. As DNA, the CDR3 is TGTGCCAGCAGCTTAGCGTCTAGCGGGATAGGGGAGCTGTTTTTT. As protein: CASSLASSGIGELFF.

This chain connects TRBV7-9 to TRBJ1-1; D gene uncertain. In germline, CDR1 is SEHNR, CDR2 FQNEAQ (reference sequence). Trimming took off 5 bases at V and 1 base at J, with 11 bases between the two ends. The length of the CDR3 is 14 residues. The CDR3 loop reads CASSTQLGNTEAFF. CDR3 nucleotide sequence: TGTGCCAGCAGCACCCAACTGGGGAACACTGAAGCTTTCTTT. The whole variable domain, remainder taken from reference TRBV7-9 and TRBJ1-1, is DTGVSQNPRHKITKRGQNVTFRCDPISEHNRLYWYRQTLGQGPEFLTYFQNEAQLEKSRLLSDRFSAERPKGSFSTLEIQRTEQGDSAMYLCASSTQLGNTEAFFGQGTRLTVV.

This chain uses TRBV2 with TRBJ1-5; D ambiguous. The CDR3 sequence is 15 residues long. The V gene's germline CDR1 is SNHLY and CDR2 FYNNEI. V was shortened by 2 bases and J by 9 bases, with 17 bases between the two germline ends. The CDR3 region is CASSEFGVNRSPQHF. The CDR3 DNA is TGTGCCAGCAGTGAATTCGGGGTGAATCGGTCGCCCCAGCATTTT.

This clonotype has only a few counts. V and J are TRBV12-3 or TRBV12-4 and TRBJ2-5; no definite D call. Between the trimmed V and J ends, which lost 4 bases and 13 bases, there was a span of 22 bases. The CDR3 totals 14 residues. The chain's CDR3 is CASSSSPGTGPWYF. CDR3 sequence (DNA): TGTGCCAGCAGTTCCTCCCCGGGTACGGGCCCGTGGTACTTC.

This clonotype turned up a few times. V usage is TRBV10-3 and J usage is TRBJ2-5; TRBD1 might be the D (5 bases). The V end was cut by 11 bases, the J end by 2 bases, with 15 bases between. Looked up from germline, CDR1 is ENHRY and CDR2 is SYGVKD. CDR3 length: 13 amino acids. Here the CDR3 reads CASGEGEQETQYF. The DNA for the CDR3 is TGTGCCTCCGGAGAAGGGGAACAAGAGACCCAGTACTTC.

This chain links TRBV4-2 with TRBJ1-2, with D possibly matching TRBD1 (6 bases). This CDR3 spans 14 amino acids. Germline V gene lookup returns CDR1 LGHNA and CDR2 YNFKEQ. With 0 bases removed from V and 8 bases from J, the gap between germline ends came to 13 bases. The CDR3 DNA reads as TGTGCCAGCAGCCAAGAGAGAGGAGACAGGGGCTACACCTTC. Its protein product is CASSQERGDRGYTF.

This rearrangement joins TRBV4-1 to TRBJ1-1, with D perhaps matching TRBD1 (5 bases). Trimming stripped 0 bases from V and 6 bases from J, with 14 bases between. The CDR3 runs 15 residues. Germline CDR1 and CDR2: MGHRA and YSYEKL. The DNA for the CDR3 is TGCGCCAGCAGCCAAGATCACGGGGGTGGGGCTGAAGCTTTCTTT. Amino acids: CASSQDHGGGAEAFF.

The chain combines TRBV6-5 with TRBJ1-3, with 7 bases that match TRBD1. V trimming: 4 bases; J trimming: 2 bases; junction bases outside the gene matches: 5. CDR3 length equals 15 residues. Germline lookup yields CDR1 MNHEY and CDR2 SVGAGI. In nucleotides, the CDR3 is TGTGCCAGCAGTTTAGGGGGCTCCGCTGGAAACACCATATATTTT. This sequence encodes CASSLGGSAGNTIYF.

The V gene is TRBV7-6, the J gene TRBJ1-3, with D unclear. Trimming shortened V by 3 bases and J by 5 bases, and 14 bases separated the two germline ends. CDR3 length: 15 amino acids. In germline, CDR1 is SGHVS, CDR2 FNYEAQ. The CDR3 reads CASSFSQDGRNTIYF. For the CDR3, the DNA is TGTGCCAGCAGCTTCTCTCAGGACGGCCGAAACACCATATATTTT.

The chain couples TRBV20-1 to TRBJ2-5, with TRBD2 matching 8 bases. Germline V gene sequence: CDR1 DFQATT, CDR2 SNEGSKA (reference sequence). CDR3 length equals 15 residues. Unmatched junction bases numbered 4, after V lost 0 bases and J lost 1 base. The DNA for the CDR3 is TGCAGTGCTAGAGAGCTAACTAGCGGCCAAGAGACCCAGTACTTC. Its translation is CSARELTSGQETQYF.

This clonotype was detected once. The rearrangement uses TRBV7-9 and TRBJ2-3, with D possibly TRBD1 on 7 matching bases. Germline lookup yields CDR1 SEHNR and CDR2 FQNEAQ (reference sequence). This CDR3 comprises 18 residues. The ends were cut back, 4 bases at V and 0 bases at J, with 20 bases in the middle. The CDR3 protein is CASSWRDSRNPSTDTQYF. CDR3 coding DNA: TGTGCCAGCAGCTGGCGGGACAGCCGAAATCCTAGCACAGATACGCAGTATTTT.

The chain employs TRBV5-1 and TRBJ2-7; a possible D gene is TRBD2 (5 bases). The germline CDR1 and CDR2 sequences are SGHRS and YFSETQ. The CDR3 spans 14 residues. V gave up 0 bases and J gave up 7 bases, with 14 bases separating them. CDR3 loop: CASSLAGSAREQYF. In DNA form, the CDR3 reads TGCGCCAGCAGCTTGGCGGGGTCTGCAAGGGAGCAGTACTTC.